A selection of T cell receptor beta chains follows, all from one sample in a study of blood T cell repertoires in COVID-19. Assay used: immunoSEQ multiplex PCR; TCRdb lists only in-frame clones, some missing. The data hold around 50,000 clones, with roughly 80% observed a single time. The sequencing sample was made of peripheral blood. Receptors originate from a woman aged 55 to 70 with acute or convalescent COVID-19. Both conserved end residues are part of each CDR3. Clone sizes are given selectively: once, few, many, or a class where the clone is expanded.

v_call: TRBV18; clone_size: .; j_call: TRBJ1-3; cdr3_aa: CASSPREAGGNTIYF
v_call: TRBV29-1; clone_size: .; j_call: TRBJ2-1; cdr3_aa: CSVESLAGLYNEQFF
v_call: TRBV27; clone_size: .; j_call: TRBJ1-2; cdr3_aa: CVGAPYGYTF
v_call: TRBV19; clone_size: .; j_call: TRBJ2-1; cdr3_aa: CASSIGQGRNEQFF
v_call: TRBV29-1; clone_size: .; j_call: TRBJ2-7; cdr3_aa: CSVLGLDYEQYF
v_call: TRBV5-6; clone_size: few; j_call: TRBJ1-1; cdr3_aa: CASTFLTGGKTEAFF
v_call: TRBV6-2/TRBV6-3; clone_size: once; j_call: TRBJ2-7; cdr3_aa: CASSYPGQGAYEQYF
v_call: TRBV7-2; clone_size: .; j_call: TRBJ1-6; cdr3_aa: CASSPRSRESPLHF
v_call: TRBV29-1; clone_size: .; j_call: TRBJ2-5; cdr3_aa: CSGSGLAGAETQYF
v_call: TRBV6-5; clone_size: .; j_call: TRBJ2-7; cdr3_aa: CASSNRPAGTHEQYF
v_call: TRBV15; clone_size: .; j_call: TRBJ2-1; cdr3_aa: CATSHGPGGSNEQFF
v_call: TRBV6-1; clone_size: .; j_call: TRBJ1-6; cdr3_aa: CASSETGRPTESPLHF
v_call: TRBV30; clone_size: .; j_call: TRBJ1-6; cdr3_aa: CAWRIGYAGNSPLHF
v_call: TRBV7-8; clone_size: .; j_call: TRBJ2-7; cdr3_aa: CASSLALIRVGNEQYF
v_call: TRBV30; clone_size: .; j_call: TRBJ1-2; cdr3_aa: CAWSVGAGQFGYTF
v_call: TRBV5-1; clone_size: .; j_call: TRBJ2-7; cdr3_aa: CASSQRRPSGAIYEQYF
v_call: TRBV23-1; clone_size: few; j_call: TRBJ2-7; cdr3_aa: CASSQGNREVSEQYF
v_call: TRBV18; clone_size: .; j_call: TRBJ2-3; cdr3_aa: CASSGGPRTDTQYF
v_call: TRBV4-3; clone_size: .; j_call: TRBJ1-5; cdr3_aa: CASSQDRAGRQPQHF
v_call: TRBV7-2; clone_size: .; j_call: TRBJ2-1; cdr3_aa: CASSSSGGTHNEQFF
v_call: TRBV19; clone_size: .; j_call: TRBJ1-3; cdr3_aa: CASTRNSGNTIYF
v_call: TRBV5-6; clone_size: .; j_call: TRBJ1-1; cdr3_aa: CASSYLRVPGAFF
v_call: TRBV7-2; clone_size: once; j_call: TRBJ2-1; cdr3_aa: CASSLGLADYNEQFF
v_call: TRBV5-4; clone_size: few; j_call: TRBJ1-2; cdr3_aa: CASSAGGGGDNYGYTF
v_call: TRBV19; clone_size: .; j_call: TRBJ1-5; cdr3_aa: CASSKAPDRGDREPQHF
v_call: TRBV7-2; clone_size: .; j_call: TRBJ2-7; cdr3_aa: CASSLDRTRSSYEQYF
v_call: TRBV7-9; clone_size: once; j_call: TRBJ1-2; cdr3_aa: CASSRTGDVGYTF